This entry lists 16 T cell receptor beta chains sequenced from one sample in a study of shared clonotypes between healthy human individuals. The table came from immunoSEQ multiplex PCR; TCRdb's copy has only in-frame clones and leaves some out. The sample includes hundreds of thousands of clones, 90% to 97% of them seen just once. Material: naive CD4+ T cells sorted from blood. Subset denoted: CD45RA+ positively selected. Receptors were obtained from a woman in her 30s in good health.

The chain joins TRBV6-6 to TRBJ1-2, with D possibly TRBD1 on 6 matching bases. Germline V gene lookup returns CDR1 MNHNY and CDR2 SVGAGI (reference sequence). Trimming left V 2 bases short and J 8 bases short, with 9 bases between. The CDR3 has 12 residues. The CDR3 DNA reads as TGTGCCAGCAGTTACGGCAGGGGCGGCTACACCTTC. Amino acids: CASSYGRGGYTF.

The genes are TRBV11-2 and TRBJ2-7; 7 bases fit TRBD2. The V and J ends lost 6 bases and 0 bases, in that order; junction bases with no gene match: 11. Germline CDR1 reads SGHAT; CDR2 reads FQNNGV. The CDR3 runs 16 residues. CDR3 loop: CASSSSGAPSSYEQYF. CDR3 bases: TGTGCCAGCAGTTCAAGCGGGGCCCCGAGCTCCTACGAGCAGTACTTC.

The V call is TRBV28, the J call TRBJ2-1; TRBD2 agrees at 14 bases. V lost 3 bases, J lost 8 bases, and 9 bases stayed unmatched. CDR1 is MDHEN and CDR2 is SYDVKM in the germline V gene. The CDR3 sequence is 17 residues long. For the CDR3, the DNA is TGTGCCAGCAGTTTCCCCCCCGGGACTAGCGGGAGCCATGAGCAGTTCTTC. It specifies CASSFPPGTSGSHEQFF.

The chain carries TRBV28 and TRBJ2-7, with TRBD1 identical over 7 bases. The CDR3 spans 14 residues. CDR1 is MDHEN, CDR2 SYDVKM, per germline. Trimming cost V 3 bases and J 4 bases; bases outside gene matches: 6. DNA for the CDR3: TGTGCCAGCAGTTTGTACAGGGGTTGGTACGAGCAGTACTTC. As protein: CASSLYRGWYEQYF.

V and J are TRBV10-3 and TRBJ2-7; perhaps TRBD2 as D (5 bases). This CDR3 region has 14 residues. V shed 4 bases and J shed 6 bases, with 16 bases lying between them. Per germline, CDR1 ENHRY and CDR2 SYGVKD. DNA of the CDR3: TGTGCCATCAGTGTTGTTGGGAGCGGCGGCGAGCAGTACTTC. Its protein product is CAISVVGSGGEQYF.

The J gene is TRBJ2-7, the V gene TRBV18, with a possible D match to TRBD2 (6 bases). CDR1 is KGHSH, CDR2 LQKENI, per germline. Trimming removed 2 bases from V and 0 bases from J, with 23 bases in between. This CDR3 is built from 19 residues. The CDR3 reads CASSPYPAILGGDSYEQYF. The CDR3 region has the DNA TGTGCCAGCTCACCATATCCTGCTATTCTAGGAGGGGACTCCTACGAGCAGTACTTC. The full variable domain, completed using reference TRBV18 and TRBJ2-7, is NAGVMQNPRHLVRRRGQEARLRCSPMKGHSHVYWYRQLPEEGLKFMVYLQKENIIDESGMPKERFSAEFPKEGPSILRIQQVVRGDSAAYFCASSPYPAILGGDSYEQYFGPGTRLTVT.

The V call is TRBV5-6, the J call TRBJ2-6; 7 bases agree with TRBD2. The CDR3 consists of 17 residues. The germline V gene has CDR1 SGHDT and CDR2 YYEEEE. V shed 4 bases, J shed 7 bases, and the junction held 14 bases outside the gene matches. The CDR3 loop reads CASSQRGVGLLANVLTF. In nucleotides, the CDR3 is TGTGCCAGCAGCCAGCGGGGCGTTGGGCTCTTAGCCAACGTCCTGACTTTC.

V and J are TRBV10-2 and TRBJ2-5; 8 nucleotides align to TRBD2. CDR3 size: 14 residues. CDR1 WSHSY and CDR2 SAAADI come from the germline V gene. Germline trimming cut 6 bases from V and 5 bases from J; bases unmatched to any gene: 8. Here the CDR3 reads CASRSGGAYETQYF. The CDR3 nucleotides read TGCGCCAGCAGGTCGGGAGGGGCGTACGAGACCCAGTACTTC.

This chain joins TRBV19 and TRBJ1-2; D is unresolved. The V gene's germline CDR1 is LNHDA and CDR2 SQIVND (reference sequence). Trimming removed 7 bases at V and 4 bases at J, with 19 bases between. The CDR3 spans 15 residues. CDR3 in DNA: TGTGCCAGTACCCGCCAGGCACCATCCTCCTATGGCTACACCTTC. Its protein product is CASTRQAPSSYGYTF.

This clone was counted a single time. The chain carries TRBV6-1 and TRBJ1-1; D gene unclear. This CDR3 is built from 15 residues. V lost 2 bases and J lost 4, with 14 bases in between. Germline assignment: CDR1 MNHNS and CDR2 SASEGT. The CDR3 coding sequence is TGTGCCAGCAGTGAAAGAGTAGGGCCTGGCACTGAAGCTTTCTTT. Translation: CASSERVGPGTEAFF.

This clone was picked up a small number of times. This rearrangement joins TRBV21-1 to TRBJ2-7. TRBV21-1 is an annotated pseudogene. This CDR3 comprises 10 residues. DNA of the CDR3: TGTGCCATCACCTGCTGGGAGCAGTACTTC. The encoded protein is CAITCWEQYF.

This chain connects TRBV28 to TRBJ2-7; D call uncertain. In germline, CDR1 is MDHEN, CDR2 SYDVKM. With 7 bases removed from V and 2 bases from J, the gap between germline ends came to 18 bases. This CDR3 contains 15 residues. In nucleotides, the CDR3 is TGTGCCAGCAAAATCACAGCCGCTCCGGCCTACGAGCAGTACTTC. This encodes CASKITAAPAYEQYF.

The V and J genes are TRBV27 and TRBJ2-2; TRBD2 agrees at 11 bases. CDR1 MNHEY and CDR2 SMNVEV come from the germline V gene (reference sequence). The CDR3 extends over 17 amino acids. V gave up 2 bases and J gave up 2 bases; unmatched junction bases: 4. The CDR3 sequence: CASSLPSGRPNTGELFF. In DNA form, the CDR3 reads TGTGCCAGCAGTTTACCTAGCGGGAGGCCCAACACCGGGGAGCTGTTTTTT.

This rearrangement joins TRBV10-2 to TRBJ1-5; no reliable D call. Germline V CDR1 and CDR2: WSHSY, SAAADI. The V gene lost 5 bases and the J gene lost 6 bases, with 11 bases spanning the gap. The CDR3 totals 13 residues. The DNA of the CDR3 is TGCGCCAGCAGTCAGCAGGTGTTTCAGCCCCAGCATTTT. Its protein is CASSQQVFQPQHF.

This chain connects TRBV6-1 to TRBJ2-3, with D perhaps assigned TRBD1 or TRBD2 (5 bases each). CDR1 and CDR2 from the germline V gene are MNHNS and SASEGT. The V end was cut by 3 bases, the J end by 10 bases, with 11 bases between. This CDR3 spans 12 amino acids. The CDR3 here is CASSEGELSQYF. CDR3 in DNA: TGTGCCAGCAGTGAGGGGGAGTTGTCGCAGTATTTT.

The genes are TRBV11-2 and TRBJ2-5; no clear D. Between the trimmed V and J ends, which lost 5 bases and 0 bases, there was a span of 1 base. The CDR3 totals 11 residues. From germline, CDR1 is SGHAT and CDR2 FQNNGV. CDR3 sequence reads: CASSNQETQYF. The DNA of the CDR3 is TGTGCCAGCAGCAACCAAGAGACCCAGTACTTC.